Following are 26 T cell receptor beta chains from one sample sequenced in a study of blood T cell repertoires in COVID-19. This table comes from immunoSEQ multiplex PCR, and its TCRdb copy is limited to in-frame clones, with some not included. The table lists 95,000 or so clones, around 80% of them singletons. The material sequenced was peripheral blood. These receptors all come from a human donor in a cohort sampled during active COVID-19.

The J gene is TRBJ2-7, the V gene TRBV5-1; tentatively, D is TRBD2 (6 bases). This CDR3 spans 14 amino acids. From germline, CDR1 is SGHRS and CDR2 YFSETQ. Trimming cost V 5 bases and J 3 bases, with 15 bases left between them. CDR3 DNA: TGCGCCAGCAGTCTAGGCGCGGGACTCTACGAGCAGTACTTC. Protein product: CASSLGAGLYEQYF.

In this sample, this clone turned up once. Written as DNA, the CDR3 is TGTGCCAGCAGCCTAAGGCCCAGCGGGTCGAACACCGGGGAGCTGTTTTTT. Translation gives CASSLRPSGSNTGELFF. The rearrangement links TRBV11-2 to TRBJ2-2; TRBD2 might be the D (6 bases). Germline CDR1 reads SGHAT; CDR2 reads FQNNGV. The CDR3 totals 17 residues. V was clipped by 5 bases and J by 0 bases, with 16 bases between them.

V gene TRBV16 combines with J gene TRBJ1-5; no definite D call. Trimming shortened V by 4 bases and J by 3 bases, and 4 bases separated the two germline ends. Germline CDR1 KGHSY, CDR2 FQNENV. This CDR3 comprises 12 residues. The CDR3 DNA reads TGTGCCAGCAGCCCGTCCAATCAGCCCCAGCATTTT. Translation gives CASSPSNQPQHF.

This rearrangement joins TRBV2 to TRBJ2-5, with 12 bases identical to TRBD2. The CDR3 has 16 amino acids. The J segment lost 5 bases and the V segment lost 6 bases, leaving 10 bases of the junction unmatched. The germline V gene encodes CDR1 SNHLY and CDR2 FYNNEI. CDR3 loop: CASSPTLAGGGETQYF. As DNA, the CDR3 is TGTGCCAGCAGCCCTACACTAGCGGGGGGCGGGGAGACCCAGTACTTC.

The rearrangement uses TRBV12-3 or TRBV12-4 and TRBJ2-1; 8 positions agree with TRBD2. V lost 3 bases and J lost 10; bases outside the gene matches: 5. This CDR3 contains 13 residues. The DNA of the CDR3 is TGTGCCAGCAGTTTTTCGGGGGGGAGCGAGCAGTTCTTC. This translates into CASSFSGGSEQFF.

The V call is TRBV5-1, the J call TRBJ2-1; 12 nucleotides match TRBD2. Germline V lookup: CDR1 SGHRS, CDR2 YFSETQ. The V and J ends lost 4 bases and 5 bases, in that order; junction bases with no gene match: 4. CDR3 length equals 15 residues. The chain's CDR3 is CASSVTSGGNNEQFF. The CDR3 DNA is TGCGCCAGCAGCGTAACTAGCGGGGGGAACAATGAGCAGTTCTTC. The full variable domain, completed using reference TRBV5-1 and TRBJ2-1, is KAGVTQTPRYLIKTRGQQVTLSCSPISGHRSVSWYQQTPGQGLQFLFEYFSETQRNKGNFPGRFSGRQFSNSRSEMNVSTLELGDSALYLCASSVTSGGNNEQFFGPGTRLTVL.

In this sample, this clone turned up once. The V call is TRBV18, the J call TRBJ1-3; D call uncertain. Looked up from germline, CDR1 is KGHSH and CDR2 is LQKENI. V was cut by 3 bases and J by 4 bases, with 10 bases left in between. The CDR3 has 14 amino acids. Here the CDR3 DNA reads TGTGCCAGCTCACCGGCGGTCCCGGGAAACACCATATATTTT. This codes for CASSPAVPGNTIYF.

This chain links TRBV14 with TRBJ1-6; D uncertain. This CDR3 is built from 13 residues. Germline CDR1 SGHDN, CDR2 FVKESK. Trimming took off 7 bases at V and 10 bases at J, with 14 bases between the two ends. The DNA of the CDR3 is TGTGCCAGCAACGGCGGGGTAGGGTCACCCCTCCACTTT. The encoded protein is CASNGGVGSPLHF.

The CDR3 region is CATSREGGGGSPLHF. The CDR3 coding sequence is TGTGCCACCAGCAGAGAAGGGGGGGGCGGTTCACCCCTCCACTTT. The chain has TRBV15 and TRBJ1-6, with TRBD1 as a possible D gene (6 bases). This CDR3 contains 15 residues. Per germline, CDR1 LNHNV and CDR2 YYDKDF (reference sequence). Trimming pared 0 bases from V and 9 bases from J, leaving 12 bases between.

J is TRBJ2-5 and V is TRBV3-1 (or the pseudogene TRBV3-2); 13 bases line up with TRBD2. With V trimmed by 4 bases and J by 3 bases, 2 bases remained unmatched. The CDR3 sequence is 15 residues long. The germline V gene encodes CDR1 LGHDT and CDR2 YNNKEL (reference sequence). The CDR3 sequence: CASSRGLAGEETQYF. In DNA form, the CDR3 reads TGTGCCAGCAGCCGCGGACTAGCGGGAGAAGAGACCCAGTACTTC.

This clone showed up just a few times. The chain joins TRBV19 to TRBJ2-5; 7 bases are shared with TRBD1. The CDR3 is 14 amino acids. Germline trimming cut 1 base from V and 5 bases from J; bases unmatched to any gene: 4. Germline CDR1 is LNHDA and CDR2 is SQIVND (reference sequence). The CDR3 DNA is TGTGCCAGTAGTATAGGACAGGGTAGGGAGACCCAGTACTTC. It translates to CASSIGQGRETQYF.

The V call is TRBV19, the J call TRBJ1-1; D possibly corresponds to TRBD1 (6 bases). This CDR3 has 15 amino acids. V dropped 1 base and J dropped 0 bases, with 9 bases sitting between them. Germline-derived CDR1 and CDR2 are LNHDA and SQIVND (reference sequence). CDR3 DNA sequence: TGTGCCAGTAGTATAGGGGACAACTTGAACACTGAAGCTTTCTTT. Translated, it gives CASSIGDNLNTEAFF.

This sequence joins TRBV4-1 and TRBJ2-2; 12 bases align to TRBD2. Germline V lookup: CDR1 MGHRA, CDR2 YSYEKL. The J segment lost 6 bases and the V segment lost 1 base, leaving 6 bases of the junction unmatched. The CDR3 runs 17 residues. The CDR3 sequence: CASSQAPSGRVPGELFF. CDR3 sequence (DNA): TGCGCCAGCAGCCAAGCCCCTAGCGGGAGGGTTCCCGGGGAGCTGTTTTTT.

The chain is built from TRBV18 and TRBJ2-3, with TRBD2 matching 9 bases. With 1 base clipped from V and 1 base from J, the junction kept 6 bases outside the gene matches. The CDR3 contains 17 residues. Germline V gene lookup returns CDR1 KGHSH and CDR2 LQKENI. In DNA form, the CDR3 reads TGTGCCAGCTCACCACTCGTTACTAGCGGGCGCACAGATACGCAGTATTTT. This codes for CASSPLVTSGRTDTQYF.

This chain uses TRBV28 with TRBJ1-1, with 7 bases lining up with TRBD1. The ends lost 2 bases at V and 1 base at J; junction bases unmatched: 4. Germline V gives CDR1 MDHEN, CDR2 SYDVKM. The CDR3 covers 15 residues. CDR3 region: CASSLGQVTNTEAFF. Written as DNA, the CDR3 is TGTGCCAGCAGTTTAGGACAGGTGACGAACACTGAAGCTTTCTTT.

The rearrangement joins TRBV21-1 to TRBJ1-1. TRBV21-1 is tagged as a pseudogene. The CDR3 sequence is 16 residues long. CDR3: CASINGDPGSNTEAFF. In DNA form, the CDR3 reads TGTGCCAGCATCAACGGGGATCCAGGCTCGAACACTGAAGCTTTCTTT.

This chain joins TRBV6-2 or TRBV6-3 and TRBJ2-4, with 9 positions matching TRBD1. Germline V lookup: CDR1 MNHEY, CDR2 SVGEGT. With V trimmed by 6 bases and J by 4 bases, 4 bases remained unmatched. The CDR3 contains 14 residues. The CDR3 sequence: CASSRTGVKNIQYF. The CDR3 DNA sequence: TGTGCCAGCAGCAGGACAGGGGTTAAAAACATTCAGTACTTC.

The V call is TRBV6-5, the J call TRBJ1-4, with 7 bases aligning to TRBD1. J was trimmed by 6 bases and V by 8 bases; bases with no gene match: 6. The germline CDR1 and CDR2 sequences are MNHEY and SVGAGI. The CDR3 runs 13 residues. CDR3: CASSTGQDEKLFF. The CDR3 nucleotides read TGTGCCAGCTCGACAGGGCAGGATGAAAAACTGTTTTTT.

The chain carries TRBV6-1 and TRBJ2-1; 7 positions match TRBD1. Trimming cost V 2 bases and J 0 bases; bases outside gene matches: 4. This CDR3 is built from 16 residues. CDR1 and CDR2 (germline): MNHNS, SASEGT. CDR3 nucleotides: TGTGCCAGCAGTGAAACAGGGGCACTCTCCTACAATGAGCAGTTCTTC. Its translation: CASSETGALSYNEQFF.

CDR3 residues: CASSAQGVLSGNTIYF. The CDR3 region has the DNA TGTGCCAGTAGTGCACAGGGGGTCCTCTCTGGAAACACCATATATTTT. The chain has TRBV19 and TRBJ1-3, with 8 bases fitting TRBD1. This CDR3 comprises 16 residues. Looked up from germline, CDR1 is LNHDA and CDR2 is SQIVND (reference sequence). The J segment lost 0 bases and the V segment lost 5 bases, leaving 6 bases of the junction unmatched.

The chain links TRBV3-1 (or the pseudogene TRBV3-2) to TRBJ1-6; TRBD1 matches at 7 bases. The germline V gene has CDR1 LGHDT and CDR2 YNNKEL (reference sequence). CDR3 length: 15 amino acids. The V segment lost 5 bases and the J segment 7 bases; nucleotides outside the gene matches: 8. Written as DNA, the CDR3 is TGTGCCAGCAGCATCAGACAGGGTGGGAATTCACCCCTCCACTTT. Translation: CASSIRQGGNSPLHF.

The V gene is TRBV7-2, the J gene TRBJ2-1, with D tentatively TRBD2 (7 bases). This CDR3 is built from 14 residues. V was shortened by 3 bases and J by 6 bases, with 12 bases between the two germline ends. Germline V CDR1 and CDR2: SGHTA, FQGNSA. CDR3 loop: CASSFGGGPNEQFF. The CDR3 DNA follows: TGTGCCAGCAGCTTCGGCGGGGGCCCCAATGAGCAGTTCTTC.

V is TRBV5-1 and J is TRBJ2-1; TRBD2 aligns across 10 bases. Germline V lookup: CDR1 SGHRS, CDR2 YFSETQ. V was pared by 1 base and J by 7 bases, with 2 bases of the junction left unmatched. CDR3 size: 14 residues. The CDR3 loop reads CASSLTSGMNEQFF. In DNA, the CDR3 is TGCGCCAGCAGCTTGACTAGCGGGATGAATGAGCAGTTCTTC.

The chain carries TRBV7-2 and TRBJ1-3, with D perhaps TRBD1 (6 bases). Germline V gene lookup returns CDR1 SGHTA and CDR2 FQGNSA. V lost 5 bases and J 4 bases, leaving 18 bases between the germline ends. This CDR3 is 16 amino acids long. The CDR3 loop reads CASSPQGPHLGNTIYF. CDR3 in DNA: TGTGCCAGCAGCCCTCAGGGGCCCCACCTCGGAAACACCATATATTTT.

The chain employs TRBV24-1 and TRBJ2-6, with 11 positions matching TRBD1. After removal of 9 bases from V and 0 bases from J, the junction contained 6 bases not matched to a gene. Germline loops: CDR1 KGHDR, CDR2 SFDVKD. The CDR3 sequence is 17 residues long. The CDR3 is CATQGQGGGSGANVLTF. DNA of the CDR3: TGTGCCACCCAGGGACAGGGGGGCGGCTCTGGGGCCAACGTCCTGACTTTC.

This clone was observed once. The chain joins TRBV6-6 to TRBJ2-2; TRBD1 matches 7 bases. V was pared by 6 bases and J by 0 bases, with 4 bases of the junction left unmatched. Germline V lookup: CDR1 MNHNY, CDR2 SVGAGI (reference sequence). CDR3 size: 15 residues. CDR3 coding DNA: TGTGCCAGCAGCTTCGACAGGGCGAACACCGGGGAGCTGTTTTTT. This codes for CASSFDRANTGELFF.